A selection of T cell receptor beta chains follows, all from one sample in a study of T cell responses to AZD1222 COVID-19 vaccine. Profiling relied on immunoSEQ multiplex PCR, and the TCRdb table lists in-frame clones only, not all of them. Counted here are about 42,000 clones, roughly 88% occurring once; the ten biggest clones make up roughly 25%. The sequencing here drew on peripheral blood, taken 28 days after the second AZD1222 dose. All receptors come from an adult who received the AZD1222 COVID-19 vaccine. Both conserved end residues are part of each CDR3. D genes are given only for firm matches. A row's size may be missing; if present it is once, few, many or a size class.

CDR3 length,J gene,clone size,D gene,V gene,CDR3 DNA,CDR3 protein
15,TRBJ2-7,few,-,TRBV4-3,TGCGCCAGCAGCCAAGAACGAGACCCCACCTACGAGCAGTACTTC,CASSQERDPTYEQYF
13,TRBJ2-7,once,-,TRBV7-9,TGTGCCAGCAGTTATACACGGACCTACGAGCAGTACTTC,CASSYTRTYEQYF
13,TRBJ1-2,few,-,TRBV19,TGTGCCAGTAGCAGACAAGGGAACTATGGCTACACCTTC,CASSRQGNYGYTF
18,TRBJ2-5,-,TRBD1,TRBV6-1,TGTGCCAGCAGTGAAGAGAGACAGACAGGGTCTAGCAGAGAGACCCAGTACTTC,CASSEERQTGSSRETQYF
14,TRBJ1-5,-,TRBD1,TRBV10-2,TGCGCCAGTCGCCGGACAGGTCTCAATCAGCCCCAGCATTTT,CASRRTGLNQPQHF
15,TRBJ2-7,-,-,TRBV7-9,TGTGCCAGCAGTGTTAGAAGGGACGGATCCTACGAGCAGTACTTC,CASSVRRDGSYEQYF
15,TRBJ2-3,-,-,TRBV7-2,TGTGCCAGCAGCTTTTTACCAAGCAACACAGATACGCAGTATTTT,CASSFLPSNTDTQYF
18,TRBJ1-4,-,TRBD1,TRBV3-1/TRBV3-2,TGTGCCAGCAGCGGGTCCAAGGACAGGGGGCTAAGTAATGAAAAACTGTTTTTT,CASSGSKDRGLSNEKLFF
15,TRBJ2-7,once,-,TRBV28,TGTGCCAGCAGTAGAGGCGGGGGCACTATTTACGAGCAGTACTTC,CASSRGGGTIYEQYF
13,TRBJ2-3,-,-,TRBV12-3/TRBV12-4,TGTGCCAGCTGGGCGGGGGCAGGAGATACGCAGTATTTT,CASWAGAGDTQYF
16,TRBJ2-1,-,TRBD2,TRBV18,TGTGCCAGCTCAGCTTTACTAGCGGGATCCGGCGATGAGCAGTTCTTC,CASSALLAGSGDEQFF
15,TRBJ2-1,-,TRBD2,TRBV6-5,TGTGCCAGCAGTATGGTTGCGGGAGGGGACTTGGAGCAGTTCTTC,CASSMVAGGDLEQFF
14,TRBJ1-2,-,TRBD1,TRBV29-1,TGCAGCGTTGAAGGACAGGGGACCAACTATGGCTACACCTTC,CSVEGQGTNYGYTF
16,TRBJ2-7,-,TRBD2,TRBV7-9,TGTGCCAGCAGCTTAGCTCCACAGACTAGCGGTGACGAGCAGTACTTC,CASSLAPQTSGDEQYF
15,TRBJ2-7,few,-,TRBV15,TGTGCCACCAGCAGACCCCCGGGCACCACCTACGAGCAGTACTTC,CATSRPPGTTYEQYF
14,TRBJ1-1,-,-,TRBV5-1,TGCGCCAGCAGCTTGGCCGACGGTAACACTGAAGCTTTCTTT,CASSLADGNTEAFF
11,TRBJ2-1,-,TRBD1,TRBV30,TGTGCCTGGAGTACAGGGGTTGAGCAGTTCTTC,CAWSTGVEQFF
16,TRBJ1-2,few,-,TRBV10-3,TGTGCCATCAGTGAGTCGGCACGGACTAACGCCTATGGCTACACCTTC,CAISESARTNAYGYTF
14,TRBJ2-7,-,-,TRBV2,TGTGCCAGCAGTGACTTGATTCGAGGGGTCGAGCAGTACTTC,CASSDLIRGVEQYF
12,TRBJ2-1,-,-,TRBV14,-,CASSQVGSGAIF
16,TRBJ1-2,-,TRBD1,TRBV5-1,TGCGCCAGCAGCTTGGGCGGGACAGGGGGAGACTATGGCTACACCTTC,CASSLGGTGGDYGYTF
15,TRBJ1-3,-,-,TRBV19,TGTGCCAGTAGCTCCGCTGGAGGGGCTGGAAACACCATATATTTT,CASSSAGGAGNTIYF
17,TRBJ1-2,-,TRBD1,TRBV3-1/TRBV3-2,TGTGCCAGCAGCCCCTCCCCGGACAGGGGAAAGTGGTATGGCTACACCTTC,CASSPSPDRGKWYGYTF
13,TRBJ2-1,once,-,TRBV27,TGTGCCAGCAGACCCCAGCTCTCGCAAGAGCAGTTCTTC,CASRPQLSQEQFF
13,TRBJ1-4,-,-,TRBV5-1,TGCGCCAGCAGCTGGACCGCTGGGGAAAAACTGTTTTTT,CASSWTAGEKLFF
17,TRBJ1-2,-,-,TRBV21-1,TGTGCCAGCAGCTCCCGGCTCATTTCAGGGGGCGGGTATGGCTACACCTTC,CASSSRLISGGGYGYTF
15,TRBJ2-7,-,-,TRBV6-5,TGTGCCAGCAGAGTGGGCCCCTTAGTATCCTACGAGCAGTACTTC,CASRVGPLVSYEQYF